The present entry profiles one T cell receptor beta chain with its context. The source of the sample is a study of blood T cell repertoires in COVID-19. Across the whole study: COVID-19 samples collected from the United States, Italy and Spain covered acute and convalescent phases.

Enrolled through a virtual design, the participants were between 18 and 89 years of age and came from about two dozen US areas. Contact with a PCR-confirmed or clinician-diagnosed COVID-19 case occurred within 2 weeks of entry. Authors' data handling: By means of reference gene primer amplification, nucleated cell counts were estimated. The method was immunoSEQ multiplex PCR; TCRdb's version includes in-frame clones alone and lacks a portion of them. V and J calls and clone size are copied from that table; D and trimming were computed from the DNA. The sample has 260,000 or so clones, 83% seen once. V was clipped by 2 bases and J by 5 bases, with 8 bases between them. This CDR3 region has 13 residues. CDR1 is SGHRS, CDR2 YFSETQ, per germline.

The chain has TRBV5-1 and TRBJ1-3; D is uncertain. The sample comprised PBMCs or T cells enriched from blood (not recorded which). The TCR sequence derives from a woman in her thirties or forties who had been exposed to COVID-19. The CDR3 loop reads CASSFDTRNTIYF. DNA for the CDR3: TGCGCCAGCAGCTTTGATACTCGAAACACCATATATTTT. Drawing the rest from reference TRBV5-1 and TRBJ1-3, the complete variable domain is KAGVTQTPRYLIKTRGQQVTLSCSPISGHRSVSWYQQTPGQGLQFLFEYFSETQRNKGNFPGRFSGRQFSNSRSEMNVSTLELGDSALYLCASSFDTRNTIYFGEGSWLTVV.